This entry describes one T cell receptor (beta chain). This entry belongs to a study of cytomegalovirus exposure and HLA in healthy donors. Germline V gene sequence: CDR1 MNHEY, CDR2 SVGAGI. The length of the CDR3 is 15 residues. Trimming took 7 bases from V and 1 from J, leaving 16 bases between them. PCR primers comprised 60 Vbeta and 13 Jbeta primers. Libraries were prepared by immunoSEQ multiplex PCR; TCRdb keeps only in-frame clonotypes and omits some of them. The sample lists 100,000 to 150,000 clones; around 71% were seen once. Sequences were obtained from PBMCs. The V gene is TRBV6-5, the J gene TRBJ1-1, with a possible D match to TRBD1 (5 bases). This sequence originates from a woman aged 60-75 years in good health and CMV-seropositive. The CDR3 bases are TGTGCCAGCACCCTAACGTTTGACAGGAACACTGAAGCTTTCTTT. The encoded protein is CASTLTFDRNTEAFF.